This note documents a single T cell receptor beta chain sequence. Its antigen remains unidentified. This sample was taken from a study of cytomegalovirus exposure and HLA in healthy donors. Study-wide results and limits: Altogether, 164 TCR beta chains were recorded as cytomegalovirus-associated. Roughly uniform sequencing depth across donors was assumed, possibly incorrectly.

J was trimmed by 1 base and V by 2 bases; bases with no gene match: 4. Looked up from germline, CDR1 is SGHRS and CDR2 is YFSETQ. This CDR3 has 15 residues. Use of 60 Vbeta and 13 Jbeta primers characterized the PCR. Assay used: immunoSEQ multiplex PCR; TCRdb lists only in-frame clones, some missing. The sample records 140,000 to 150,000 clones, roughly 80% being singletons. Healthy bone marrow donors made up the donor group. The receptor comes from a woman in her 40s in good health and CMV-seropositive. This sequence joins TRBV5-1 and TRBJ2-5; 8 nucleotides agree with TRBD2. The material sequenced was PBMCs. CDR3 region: CASSLNSGTQETQYF. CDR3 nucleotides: TGCGCCAGCAGCTTAAATAGCGGGACCCAAGAGACCCAGTACTTC.